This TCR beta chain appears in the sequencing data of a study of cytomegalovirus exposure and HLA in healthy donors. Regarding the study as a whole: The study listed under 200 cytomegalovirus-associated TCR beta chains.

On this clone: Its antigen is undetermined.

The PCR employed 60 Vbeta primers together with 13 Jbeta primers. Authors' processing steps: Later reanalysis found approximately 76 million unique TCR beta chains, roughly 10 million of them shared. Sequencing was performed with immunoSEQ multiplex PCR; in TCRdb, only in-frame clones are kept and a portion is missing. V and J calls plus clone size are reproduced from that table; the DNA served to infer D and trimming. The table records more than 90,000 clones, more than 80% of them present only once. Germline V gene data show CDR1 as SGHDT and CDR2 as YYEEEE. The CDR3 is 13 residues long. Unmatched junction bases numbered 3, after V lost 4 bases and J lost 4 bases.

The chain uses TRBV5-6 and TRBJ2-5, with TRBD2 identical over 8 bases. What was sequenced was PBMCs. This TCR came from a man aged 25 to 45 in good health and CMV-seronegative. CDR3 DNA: TGTGCCAGCAGCCCGGGGGGGGGAGAGACCCAGTACTTC. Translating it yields CASSPGGGETQYF.